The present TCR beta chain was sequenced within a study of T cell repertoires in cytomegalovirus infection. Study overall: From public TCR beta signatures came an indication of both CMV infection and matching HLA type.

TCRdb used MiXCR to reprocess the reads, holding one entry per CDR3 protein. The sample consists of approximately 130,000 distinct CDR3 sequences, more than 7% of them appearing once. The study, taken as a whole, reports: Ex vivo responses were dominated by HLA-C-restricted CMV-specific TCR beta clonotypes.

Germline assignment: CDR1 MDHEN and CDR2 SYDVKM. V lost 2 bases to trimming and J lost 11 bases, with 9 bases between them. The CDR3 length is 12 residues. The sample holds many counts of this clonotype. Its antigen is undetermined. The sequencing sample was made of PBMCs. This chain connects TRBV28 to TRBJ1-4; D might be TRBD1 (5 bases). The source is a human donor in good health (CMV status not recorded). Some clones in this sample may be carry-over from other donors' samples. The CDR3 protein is CASSLGRDKLFF. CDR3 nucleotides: TGTGCCAGCAGTTTAGGAAGGGACAAACTGTTTTTT.